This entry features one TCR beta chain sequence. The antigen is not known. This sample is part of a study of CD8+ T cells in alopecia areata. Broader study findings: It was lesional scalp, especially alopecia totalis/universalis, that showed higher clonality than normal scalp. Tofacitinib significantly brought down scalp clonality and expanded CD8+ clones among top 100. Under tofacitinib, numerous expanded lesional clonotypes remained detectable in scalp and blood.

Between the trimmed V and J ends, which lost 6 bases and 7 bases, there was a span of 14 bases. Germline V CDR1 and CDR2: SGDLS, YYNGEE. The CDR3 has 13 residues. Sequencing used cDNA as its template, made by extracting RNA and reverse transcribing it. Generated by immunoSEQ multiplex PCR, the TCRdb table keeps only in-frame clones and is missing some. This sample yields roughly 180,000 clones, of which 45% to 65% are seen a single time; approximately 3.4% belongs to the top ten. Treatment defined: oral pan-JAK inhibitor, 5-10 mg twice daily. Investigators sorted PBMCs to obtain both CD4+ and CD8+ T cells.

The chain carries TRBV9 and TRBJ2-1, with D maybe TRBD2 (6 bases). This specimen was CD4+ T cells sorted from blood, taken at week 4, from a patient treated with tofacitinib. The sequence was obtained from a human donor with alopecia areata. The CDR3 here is CASNGGVGNEQFF. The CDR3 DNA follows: TGTGCCAGCAATGGCGGGGTCGGGAATGAGCAGTTCTTC.